This entry describes one T cell receptor (beta chain). Its antigen has not been determined. No base quality information exists; no much larger clone differs at one position. This record belongs to a study of OX40 agonist ivuxolimab in advanced cancers. At the level of the whole study: Ivuxolimab was a fully human IgG2 agonistic monoclonal antibody targeting the costimulatory receptor OX40 (CD134). The dose-escalation cohort was about 83% male with a mean age of approximately 59 years, ranging from 23 to 79. The paper describes the monotherapy dose-escalation part (N = 52 patients) of the phase I trial of ivuxolimab. Partial responses occurred in three dose-escalation patients, of whom one had hepatocellular carcinoma and two had cutaneous melanoma. Among the 50 to 55 dose-escalation patients, approximately 20 had hepatocellular carcinoma, roughly 15 melanoma, 9 renal cell carcinoma and 9 head and neck cancer. Prior anti-PD-1, anti-PD-L1 or anti-CTLA-4 therapy was permitted, and 35% to 40% of dose-escalation patients had received checkpoint inhibitors. Intravenous ivuxolimab was administered to patients every 2 weeks at six dose levels: 0.01, 0.1, 0.3, 1.5, 3 and 10 mg/kg. The point of sequencing TCRbeta in the periphery was to test whether ivuxolimab changed TCR sequence diversity and drove clonal T-cell expansion.

From the germline V gene, CDR1 is SGHRS and CDR2 is YFSETQ. From cysteine to phenylalanine, the CDR3 is 14 amino acids long. The DNA shown is the 42-base CDR3, in frame from base 1. The germline ends are 10 bases apart after V is trimmed by 0 bases and J by 3 bases. Beyond this particular receptor, the publication reports: The antigen specificity of the clonally expanded peripheral T cells was not determined. Partial responders in the 0.1-3.0 mg/kg groups had among the lowest normalized peripheral clonal expansion, especially among CD8+ T cells. At doses from 0.1 to 3.0 mg/kg, clonal expansion was seen in both CD4+ and CD8+ blood T cells between baseline and week 6. On average, CD8+ T cells showed more expanded clones than CD4+ T cells after ivuxolimab. Low levels of normalized T-cell clonal expansion were also seen in some nonresponding patients.

The trial excluded patients who had a history of autoimmune disease or who were on systemic immunosuppression. Peripheral blood for TCR sequencing was drawn from every dose cohort at baseline, at cycle 4 day 1 and at cycle 7 day 1. The samples were taken from a phase I, first-in-human, multicenter, open-label dose-escalation trial of ivuxolimab. Adults with locally advanced or metastatic head and neck squamous cell, hepatocellular, melanoma or renal cell carcinoma were enrolled in the trial. CD4+ and CD8+ T cells were sorted separately from peripheral blood before TCR sequencing. Genomic DNA was isolated from the sorted cells so that the TCRbeta CDR3 region could be sequenced. The immunoSEQ Assay was used for sequencing of TCRbeta CDR3 regions. This immuneACCESS table, as held by TCRdb, lists in-frame sequences with V and J called but not all clones. Of the missing ones, under half trace to an unresolved V gene in checked studies; the others have no known cause. The sample yields approximately 77,000 clones; about 89% were counted once. The ten largest clones take up under 2% of the sample.

The input for sequencing was CD4+ or CD8+ T cells sorted from blood, taken in a trial of the OX40 agonist ivuxolimab. The chain is assembled from TRBV5-1 and TRBJ2-7, and possibly TRBD1, on 6 matching bases. The TCR originated in an adult with an advanced solid tumor such as melanoma, head and neck, liver or kidney cancer. The CDR3 reads CASSLEGHGYEQYF. The DNA sequence is TGCGCCAGCAGCTTGGAGGGACACGGCTACGAGCAGTACTTC. The full variable domain, with segments outside the CDR3 supplied by the reference TRBV5-1 and TRBJ2-7 proteins, appears as KAGVTQTPRYLIKTRGQQVTLSCSPISGHRSVSWYQQTPGQGLQFLFEYFSETQRNKGNFPGRFSGRQFSNSRSEMNVSTLELGDSALYLCASSLEGHGYEQYFGPGTRLTVT.